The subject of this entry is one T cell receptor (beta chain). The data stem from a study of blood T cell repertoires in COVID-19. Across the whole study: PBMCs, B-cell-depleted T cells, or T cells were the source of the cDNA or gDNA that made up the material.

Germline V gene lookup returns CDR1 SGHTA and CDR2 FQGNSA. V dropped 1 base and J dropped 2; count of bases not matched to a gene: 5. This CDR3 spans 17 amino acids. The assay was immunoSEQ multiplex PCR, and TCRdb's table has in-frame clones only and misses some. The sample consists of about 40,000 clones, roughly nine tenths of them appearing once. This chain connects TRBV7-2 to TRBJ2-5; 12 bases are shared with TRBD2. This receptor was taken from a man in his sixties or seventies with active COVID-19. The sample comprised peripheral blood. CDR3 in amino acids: CASSLVRLAGGQETQYF. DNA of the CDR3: TGTGCCAGCAGCTTAGTCCGGCTAGCGGGGGGGCAAGAGACCCAGTACTTC.